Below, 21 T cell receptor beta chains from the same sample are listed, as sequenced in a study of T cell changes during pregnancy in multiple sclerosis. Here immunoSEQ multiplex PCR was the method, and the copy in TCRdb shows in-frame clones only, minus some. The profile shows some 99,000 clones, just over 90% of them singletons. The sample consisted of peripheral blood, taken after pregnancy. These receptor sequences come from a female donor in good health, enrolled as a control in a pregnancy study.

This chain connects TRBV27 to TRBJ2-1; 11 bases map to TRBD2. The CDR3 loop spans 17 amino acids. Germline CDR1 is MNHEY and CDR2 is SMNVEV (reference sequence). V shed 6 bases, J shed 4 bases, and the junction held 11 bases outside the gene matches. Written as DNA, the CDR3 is TGTGCCAGCAGGTTCACTAGCGGGAGATTAGGATACAATGAGCAGTTCTTC. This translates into CASRFTSGRLGYNEQFF.

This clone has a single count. Here the CDR3 reads CASSWIDRGLNYGYTF. CDR3 DNA sequence: TGTGCCAGCAGTTGGATCGACAGGGGATTGAACTATGGCTACACCTTC. V is TRBV27 and J is TRBJ1-2; 8 nucleotides match TRBD1. The CDR3 has 16 amino acids. Trimming cost V 4 bases and J 2 bases; bases outside gene matches: 9. Germline V gene lookup returns CDR1 MNHEY and CDR2 SMNVEV (reference sequence).

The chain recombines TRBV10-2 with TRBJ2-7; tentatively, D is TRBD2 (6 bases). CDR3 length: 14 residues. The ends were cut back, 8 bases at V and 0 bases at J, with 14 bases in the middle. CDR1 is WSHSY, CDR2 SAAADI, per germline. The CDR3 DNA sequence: TGCGCCAGCCGGTGGAGGGGAAGCTCCTACGAGCAGTACTTC. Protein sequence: CASRWRGSSYEQYF.

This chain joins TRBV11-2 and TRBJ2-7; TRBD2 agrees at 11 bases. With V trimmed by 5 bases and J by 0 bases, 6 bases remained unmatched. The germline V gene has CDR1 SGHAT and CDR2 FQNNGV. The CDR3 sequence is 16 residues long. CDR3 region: CASSLGLAGVSYEQYF. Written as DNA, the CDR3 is TGTGCCAGCAGCCTTGGACTAGCGGGTGTCTCCTACGAGCAGTACTTC.

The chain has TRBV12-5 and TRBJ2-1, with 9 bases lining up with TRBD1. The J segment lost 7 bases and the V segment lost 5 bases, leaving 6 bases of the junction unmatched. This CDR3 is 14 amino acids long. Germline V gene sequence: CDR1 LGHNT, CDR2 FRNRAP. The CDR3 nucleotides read TGTGCTAGTGGTCGGGACAGGGTGATTAATGAGCAGTTCTTC. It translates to CASGRDRVINEQFF. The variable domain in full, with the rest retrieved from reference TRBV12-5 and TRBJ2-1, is DARVTQTPRHKVTEMGQEVTMRCQPILGHNTVFWYRQTMMQGLELLAYFRNRAPLDDSGMPKDRFSAEMPDATLATLKIQPSEPRDSAVYFCASGRDRVINEQFFGPGTRLTVL.

CDR3 amino acids: CASSPRTSSYEQYF. As DNA, the CDR3 is TGTGCCAGCAGCCCCCGGACTAGTTCCTACGAGCAGTACTTC. J is TRBJ2-7 and V is TRBV7-9, with 7 bases aligning to TRBD2. Trimming took 5 bases from V and 1 from J; bases not matched to a gene: 5. Germline loops: CDR1 SEHNR, CDR2 FQNEAQ (reference sequence). The CDR3 sequence is 14 residues long. Full variable domain (outside the CDR3, taken from reference TRBV7-9 and TRBJ2-7): DTGVSQNPRHKITKRGQNVTFRCDPISEHNRLYWYRQTLGQGPEFLTYFQNEAQLEKSRLLSDRFSAERPKGSFSTLEIQRTEQGDSAMYLCASSPRTSSYEQYFGPGTRLTVT.

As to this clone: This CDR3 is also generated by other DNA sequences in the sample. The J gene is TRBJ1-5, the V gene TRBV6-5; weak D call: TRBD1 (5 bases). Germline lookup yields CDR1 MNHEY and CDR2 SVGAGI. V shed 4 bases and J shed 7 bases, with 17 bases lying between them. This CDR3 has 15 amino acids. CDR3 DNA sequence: TGTGCCAGCAGTTCCCCGGGACTTAAGGACCAGCCCCAGCATTTT. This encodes CASSSPGLKDQPQHF.

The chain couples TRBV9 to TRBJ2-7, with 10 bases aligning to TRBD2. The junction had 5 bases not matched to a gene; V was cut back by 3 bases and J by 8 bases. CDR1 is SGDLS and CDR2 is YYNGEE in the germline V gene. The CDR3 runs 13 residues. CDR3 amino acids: CASSAGLAAQQYF. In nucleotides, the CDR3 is TGTGCCAGCAGCGCTGGACTAGCGGCCCAGCAGTACTTC.

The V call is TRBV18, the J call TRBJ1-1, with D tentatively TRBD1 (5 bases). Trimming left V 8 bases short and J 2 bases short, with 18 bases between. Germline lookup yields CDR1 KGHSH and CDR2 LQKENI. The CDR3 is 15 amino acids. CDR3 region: CASKGLNGGNTEAFF. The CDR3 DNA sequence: TGTGCCAGCAAAGGCTTAAACGGGGGTAACACTGAAGCTTTCTTT.

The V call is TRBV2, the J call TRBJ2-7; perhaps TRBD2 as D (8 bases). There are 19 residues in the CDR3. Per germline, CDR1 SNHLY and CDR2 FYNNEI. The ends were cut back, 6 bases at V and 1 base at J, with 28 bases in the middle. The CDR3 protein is CASSPRGGRPGGVSYEQYF. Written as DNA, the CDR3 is TGTGCCAGCAGCCCCCGGGGGGGACGACCAGGGGGAGTTTCCTACGAGCAGTACTTC.

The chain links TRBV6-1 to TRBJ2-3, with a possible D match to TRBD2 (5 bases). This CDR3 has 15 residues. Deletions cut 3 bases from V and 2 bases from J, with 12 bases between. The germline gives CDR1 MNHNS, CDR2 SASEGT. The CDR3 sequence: CASSDQSGPTDTQYF. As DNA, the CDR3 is TGTGCCAGCAGTGATCAGAGCGGACCCACAGATACGCAGTATTTT.

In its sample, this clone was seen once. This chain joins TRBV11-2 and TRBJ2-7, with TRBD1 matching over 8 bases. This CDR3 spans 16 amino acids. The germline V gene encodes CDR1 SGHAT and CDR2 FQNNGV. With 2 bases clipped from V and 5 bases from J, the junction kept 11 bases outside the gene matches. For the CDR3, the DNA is TGTGCCAGCAGCTTAAGTGCGACAGGGGTTTGGAACGAGCAGTACTTC. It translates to CASSLSATGVWNEQYF.

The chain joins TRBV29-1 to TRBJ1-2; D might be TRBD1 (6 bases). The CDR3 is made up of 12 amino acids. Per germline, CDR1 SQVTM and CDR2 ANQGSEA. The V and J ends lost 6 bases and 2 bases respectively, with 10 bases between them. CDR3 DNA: TGCAGCGTCTCCGACAGGAACTATGGCTACACCTTC. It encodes CSVSDRNYGYTF. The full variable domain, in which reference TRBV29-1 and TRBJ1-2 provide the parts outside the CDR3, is SAVISQKPSRDICQRGTSLTIQCQVDSQVTMMFWYRQQPGQSLTLIATANQGSEATYESGFVIDKFPISRPNLTFSTLTVSNMSPEDSSIYLCSVSDRNYGYTFGSGTRLTVV.

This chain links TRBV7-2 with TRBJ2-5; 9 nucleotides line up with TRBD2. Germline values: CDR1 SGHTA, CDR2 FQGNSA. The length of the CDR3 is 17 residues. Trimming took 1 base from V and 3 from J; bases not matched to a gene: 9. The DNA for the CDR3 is TGTGCCAGCAGCTTAGTGATTGGGGGCGGGAGGGAAGAGACCCAGTACTTC. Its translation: CASSLVIGGGREETQYF.

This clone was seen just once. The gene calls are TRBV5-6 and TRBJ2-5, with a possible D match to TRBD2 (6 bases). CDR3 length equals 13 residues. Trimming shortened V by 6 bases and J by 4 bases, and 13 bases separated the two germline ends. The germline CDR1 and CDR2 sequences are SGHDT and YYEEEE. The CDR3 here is CASTLDGRETQYF. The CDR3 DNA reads TGTGCCAGCACCCTAGACGGGAGAGAGACCCAGTACTTC.

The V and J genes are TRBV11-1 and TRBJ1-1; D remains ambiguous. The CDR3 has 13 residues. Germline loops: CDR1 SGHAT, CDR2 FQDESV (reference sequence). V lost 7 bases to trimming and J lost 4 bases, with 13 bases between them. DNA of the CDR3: TGTGCCAGCATAAAGCTAGGAGCCACTGAAGCTTTCTTT. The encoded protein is CASIKLGATEAFF.

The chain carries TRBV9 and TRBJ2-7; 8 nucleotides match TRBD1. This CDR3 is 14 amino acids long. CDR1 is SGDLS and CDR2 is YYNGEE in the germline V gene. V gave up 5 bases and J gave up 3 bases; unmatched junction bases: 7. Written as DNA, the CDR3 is TGTGCCAGCAGTCCCGGACAGGGTAACTACGAGCAGTACTTC. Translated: CASSPGQGNYEQYF.

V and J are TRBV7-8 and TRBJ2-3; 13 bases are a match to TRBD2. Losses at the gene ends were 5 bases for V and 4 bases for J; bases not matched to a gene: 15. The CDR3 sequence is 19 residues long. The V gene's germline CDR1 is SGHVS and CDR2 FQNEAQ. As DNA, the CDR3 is TGTGCCAGCAGCCCCACCTTGGGACTAGCGGGAAAAGGGGCAGATACGCAGTATTTT. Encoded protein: CASSPTLGLAGKGADTQYF.

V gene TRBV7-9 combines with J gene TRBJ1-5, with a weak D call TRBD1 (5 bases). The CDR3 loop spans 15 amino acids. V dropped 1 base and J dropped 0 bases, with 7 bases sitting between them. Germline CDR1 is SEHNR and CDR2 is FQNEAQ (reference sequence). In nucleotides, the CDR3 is TGTGCCAGCAGCTTAGGGCAGGGTAGCAATCAGCCCCAGCATTTT. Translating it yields CASSLGQGSNQPQHF.

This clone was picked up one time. The CDR3 DNA is TGTGCCAGCAGATGGCGGGGGGTCCTGAACACTGAAGCTTTCTTT. Translated: CASRWRGVLNTEAFF. The V gene is TRBV6-1, the J gene TRBJ1-1, with a possible D match to TRBD1 (5 bases). The CDR3 totals 15 residues. The germline V gene encodes CDR1 MNHNS and CDR2 SASEGT. V was shortened by 6 bases and J by 0 bases, with 14 bases between the two germline ends.

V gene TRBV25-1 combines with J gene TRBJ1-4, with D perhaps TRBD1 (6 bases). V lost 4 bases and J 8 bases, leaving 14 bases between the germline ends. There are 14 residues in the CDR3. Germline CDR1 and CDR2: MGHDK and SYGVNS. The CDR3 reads CASSVGQRTEKLFF. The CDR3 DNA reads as TGTGCCAGCAGTGTAGGACAGAGGACGGAAAAACTGTTTTTT.